Below, 32 T cell receptor beta chains from the same sample are listed, as sequenced in a study of shared clonotypes between healthy human individuals. Repertoires were generated with immunoSEQ multiplex PCR, while TCRdb's copy carries only in-frame clones and drops some. The table has 950,000 to 1,100,000 clones, about 75% seen once; the top ten hold approximately 1.5%. The sample consisted of memory CD4+ T cells sorted from blood. The sample's subset: CD45RA-negative fraction. The receptors stem from a man younger than 35 in good health.

V gene TRBV6-1 combines with J gene TRBJ2-1; D remains unclear. CDR3 length: 13 amino acids. The germline V gene encodes CDR1 MNHNS and CDR2 SASEGT. V lost 6 bases to trimming and J lost 6 bases, with 12 bases between them. The CDR3 loop reads CASRALGLNEQFF. The CDR3 DNA is TGTGCCAGCAGGGCTTTAGGTCTCAATGAGCAGTTCTTC.

In nucleotides, the CDR3 is TGCGCCAGCAGCCCTGGGACAGGGAACAATGAGCAGTTCTTC. This translates into CASSPGTGNNEQFF. The gene calls are TRBV10-1 and TRBJ2-1; 9 nucleotides agree with TRBD1. CDR1 and CDR2 (germline): WNHNN, SYGVQD (reference sequence). The CDR3 is 14 amino acids. Trimming at V came to 6 bases and at J to 5 bases, leaving 5 bases not matched to a gene.

The table lists this clone with a count of one. The chain carries TRBV5-1 and TRBJ2-5; TRBD2 might be the D (6 bases). The better agreement between TRBJ2-7 and the DNA end casts doubt on the J call. Per the germline V gene, CDR1 is SGHRS and CDR2 is YFSETQ. The CDR3 is 12 residues long. In nucleotides, the CDR3 is TGCGCCAGCAGCCAGGAGGGCGGCGAGCAGTACTTC. Residues: CASSQEGGEQYF.

This clone was counted once. Other DNA sequences from this sample encode an identical CDR3 as well. The V gene is TRBV28, the J gene TRBJ2-7; D remains ambiguous. The CDR3 spans 15 residues. Germline assignment: CDR1 MDHEN and CDR2 SYDVKM. V gave up 2 bases and J gave up 0 bases, with 11 bases separating them. CDR3 sequence: CASSLAGPSSYEQYF. The DNA of the CDR3 is TGTGCCAGCAGTTTAGCTGGTCCGAGCTCCTACGAGCAGTACTTC.

In this sample, this clone turned up a few times. The identical CDR3 is also encoded by other nucleotide sequences in the sample. The CDR3, as DNA: TGCGCCAGCAGCTTAGGACAGGGTAATGAAAAACTGTTTTTT. Encoded protein: CASSLGQGNEKLFF. This chain links TRBV5-1 with TRBJ1-4, with 8 bases fitting TRBD1. This CDR3 has 14 amino acids. In germline, CDR1 is SGHRS, CDR2 YFSETQ. V was clipped by 2 bases and J by 4 bases; unmatched bases: 1.

This chain links TRBV5-6 with TRBJ2-3, with TRBD2 as a possible D gene (5 bases). The CDR3 length is 13 residues. Germline CDR1 SGHDT, CDR2 YYEEEE. The ends were cut back, 4 bases at V and 4 bases at J, with 10 bases in the middle. The CDR3 sequence is CASSPLGADTQYF. The CDR3 nucleotides are TGTGCCAGCAGCCCTCTGGGAGCAGATACGCAGTATTTT.

The V call is TRBV5-1, the J call TRBJ2-1, with D unresolved. Germline assignment: CDR1 SGHRS and CDR2 YFSETQ. This CDR3 is 14 amino acids long. Trimming cost V 5 bases and J 2 bases, with 11 bases left between them. The CDR3 DNA reads as TGCGCCAGCAGACTACCCACACCCTACAATGAGCAGTTCTTC. This gives the protein CASRLPTPYNEQFF.

The CDR3 sequence: CASSLAGTAAYEQYF. The CDR3 DNA reads TGTGCCAGCAGCTTAGCGGGGACGGCCGCCTACGAGCAGTACTTC. The chain recombines TRBV7-2 with TRBJ2-7; D is possibly TRBD1 or TRBD2 (5 bases each). Trimming pared 0 bases from V and 2 bases from J, leaving 11 bases between. The CDR3 contains 15 residues. Germline CDR1 SGHTA, CDR2 FQGNSA.

V and J are TRBV5-1 and TRBJ2-3; D ambiguous. Deletions cut 3 bases from V and 1 base from J, with 6 bases between. CDR3 length equals 13 residues. Germline values: CDR1 SGHRS, CDR2 YFSETQ. The CDR3 bases are TGCGCCAGCAGCTCGGTGGGCACAGATACGCAGTATTTT. As protein: CASSSVGTDTQYF.

Regarding this clone: This likely traces to a read error, being one base from a far larger clone. The chain combines TRBV7-8 with TRBJ1-1; D gene unclear. V lost 5 bases, J lost 2 bases, and 3 bases lay in between. From germline, CDR1 is SGHVS and CDR2 FQNEAQ. CDR3 size: 11 residues. As DNA, the CDR3 is TGTGCCAGCAGCGGTAACACTGAAGCTTTCTTT. Translated: CASSGNTEAFF.

The chain uses TRBV7-9 and TRBJ2-1; 9 bases are shared with TRBD2. Germline CDR1 SEHNR, CDR2 FQNEAQ (reference sequence). The CDR3 has 17 residues. J lost 5 bases, V lost 6 bases, and 14 bases had no gene match. In DNA, the CDR3 is TGTGCCAGCAGTAAGGCGGAGTTGGTAGCGGGAGACAATGAGCAGTTCTTC. It codes for CASSKAELVAGDNEQFF.

This rearrangement joins TRBV19 to TRBJ1-1; a possible D gene is TRBD1 (5 bases). The CDR3 consists of 12 residues. The germline CDR1 and CDR2 sequences are LNHDA and SQIVND (reference sequence). Trimming shortened V by 4 bases and J by 6 bases, and 9 bases separated the two germline ends. For the CDR3, the DNA is TGTGCCAGTAGTACAGGGTTCCCTGAAGCTTTCTTT. Protein product: CASSTGFPEAFF. Full variable domain (remainder filled in from reference TRBV19 and TRBJ1-1): DGGITQSPKYLFRKEGQNVTLSCEQNLNHDAMYWYRQDPGQGLRLIYYSQIVNDFQKGDIAEGYSVSREKKESFPLTVTSAQKNPTAFYLCASSTGFPEAFFGQGTRLTVV.

This chain uses TRBV5-1 with TRBJ2-1, with 12 bases aligning to TRBD2. This CDR3 spans 14 amino acids. The ends lost 4 bases at V and 6 bases at J; junction bases unmatched: 2. Germline V gene sequence: CDR1 SGHRS, CDR2 YFSETQ. The CDR3, as DNA: TGCGCCAGCAGCGCTAGCGGGGGGGGCAATGAGCAGTTCTTC. Amino acid sequence: CASSASGGGNEQFF.

This chain connects TRBV4-2 to TRBJ2-1; 9 nucleotides match TRBD2. The germline V gene has CDR1 LGHNA and CDR2 YNFKEQ. The CDR3 loop spans 17 amino acids. V gave up 1 base and J gave up 5 bases; unmatched junction bases: 9. CDR3 nucleotide sequence: TGTGCCAGCAGCCAAGCGGATAGCGGGGGACCAAACAATGAGCAGTTCTTC. It encodes CASSQADSGGPNNEQFF.

CDR3 amino acids: CATAVGTDTQYF. CDR3 nucleotides: TGTGCCACCGCGGTCGGTACAGATACGCAGTATTTT. The chain couples TRBV10-3 to TRBJ2-3; D unresolved. Germline V CDR1 and CDR2: ENHRY, SYGVKD. Between the trimmed V and J ends, which lost 10 bases and 3 bases, there was a span of 11 bases. The CDR3 totals 12 residues.

The chain uses TRBV2 and TRBJ2-5, with D perhaps matching TRBD1 (8 bases). The V end was cut by 8 bases, the J end by 1 base, with 14 bases between. The CDR3 spans 14 residues. Germline CDR1 SNHLY, CDR2 FYNNEI. CDR3 amino acids: CASDNRGGQETQYF. CDR3 DNA: TGTGCCAGCGATAACAGGGGGGGCCAAGAGACCCAGTACTTC. The variable domain in full, with the rest retrieved from reference TRBV2 and TRBJ2-5, is EPEVTQTPSHQVTQMGQEVILRCVPISNHLYFYWYRQILGQKVEFLVSFYNNEISEKSEIFDDQFSVERPDGSNFTLKIRSTKLEDSAMYFCASDNRGGQETQYFGPGTRLLVL.

V and J are TRBV21-1 and TRBJ1-6. TRBV21-1 is a known pseudogene. This CDR3 is 21 amino acids long. The CDR3 region has the DNA TGTGCCAGCAGCAAAGTTTATTTGTGGTTCCCAGCCAACTCCTATAATTCACCCCTCCACTTT. Translation: CASSKVYLWFPANSYNSPLHF.

This sequence joins TRBV2 and TRBJ1-2; TRBD1 might be the D (6 bases). Per the germline V gene, CDR1 is SNHLY and CDR2 is FYNNEI. V was pared by 8 bases and J by 0 bases, with 16 bases between. CDR3 length: 15 residues. This chain's CDR3 is CASGGTPKANYGYTF. DNA of the CDR3: TGTGCCAGCGGCGGGACACCGAAAGCTAACTATGGCTACACCTTC.

This chain joins TRBV7-2 and TRBJ1-5; D is uncertain. CDR1 and CDR2 (germline): SGHTA, FQGNSA. The V end was cut by 3 bases, the J end by 7 bases, with 13 bases between. The CDR3 contains 14 residues. CDR3 sequence reads: CASSFGTPLQPQHF. CDR3 nucleotides: TGTGCCAGCAGCTTCGGCACCCCGTTACAGCCCCAGCATTTT. Full variable domain (remainder filled in from reference TRBV7-2 and TRBJ1-5): GAGVSQSPSNKVTEKGKDVELRCDPISGHTALYWYRQSLGQGLEFLIYFQGNSAPDKSGLPSDRFSAERTGGSVSTLTIQRTQQEDSAVYLCASSFGTPLQPQHFGDGTRLSIL.

This clone has a single count. This chain joins TRBV7-2 and TRBJ2-1; D gene ambiguous. Deletions cut 0 bases from V and 0 bases from J, with 9 bases between. CDR3 length: 16 amino acids. The germline V gene has CDR1 SGHTA and CDR2 FQGNSA. Here the CDR3 reads CASSLAGSSSYNEQFF. As DNA, the CDR3 is TGTGCCAGCAGCTTAGCGGGTTCGAGCTCCTACAATGAGCAGTTCTTC.

V usage is TRBV7-2 and J usage is TRBJ2-1; 9 bases map to TRBD1. Germline lookup yields CDR1 SGHTA and CDR2 FQGNSA. The V gene end was trimmed by 5 bases and the J gene end by 7 bases; junction bases not matched to a gene: 3. The CDR3 contains 13 residues. CDR3 nucleotides: TGTGCCAGCAGCCGGGACAGGGTGAATGAGCAGTTCTTC. Amino acids: CASSRDRVNEQFF.

V and J are TRBV5-6 and TRBJ1-5; D ambiguous. The CDR3 spans 14 residues. Germline assignment: CDR1 SGHDT and CDR2 YYEEEE. V dropped 3 bases and J dropped 1 base, with 8 bases sitting between them. The CDR3 loop reads CASSSLQSNQPQHF. The CDR3, as DNA: TGTGCCAGCAGCTCTCTTCAGAGCAATCAGCCCCAGCATTTT. The full variable domain, rest sourced from reference TRBV5-6 and TRBJ1-5, is DAGVTQSPTHLIKTRGQQVTLRCSPKSGHDTVSWYQQALGQGPQFIFQYYEEEERQRGNFPDRFSGHQFPNYSSELNVNALLLGDSALYLCASSSLQSNQPQHFGDGTRLSIL.

The genes are TRBV5-5 and TRBJ1-1, with 7 nucleotides matching TRBD1. With 4 bases clipped from V and 0 bases from J, the junction kept 9 bases outside the gene matches. CDR3 length equals 16 residues. Germline-derived CDR1 and CDR2 are SGHKS and YYEKEE (reference sequence). The chain's CDR3 is CASSPGQILMNTEAFF. The CDR3 nucleotides are TGTGCCAGCAGCCCGGGACAGATACTGATGAACACTGAAGCTTTCTTT.

The chain recombines TRBV11-2 with TRBJ2-7; no firm D call. The CDR3 covers 13 residues. Trimming took off 4 bases at V and 3 bases at J, with 10 bases between the two ends. In germline, CDR1 is SGHAT, CDR2 FQNNGV. CDR3 nucleotides: TGTGCCAGCAGCTCACCAGGCATCTACGAGCAGTACTTC. Translated: CASSSPGIYEQYF.

The chain combines TRBV7-8 with TRBJ2-7; D gene ambiguous. V was trimmed by 7 bases and J by 5 bases, leaving 12 bases between them. Germline V gene data show CDR1 as SGHVS and CDR2 as FQNEAQ. The length of the CDR3 is 12 residues. Here the CDR3 DNA reads TGTGCCAGCACCCCCCGTCGGGACGAGCAGTACTTC. As protein: CASTPRRDEQYF.

The genes are TRBV4-1 and TRBJ1-4; D is undetermined. Looked up from germline, CDR1 is MGHRA and CDR2 is YSYEKL. The CDR3 has 16 residues. The ends were cut back, 3 bases at V and 0 bases at J, with 11 bases in the middle. CDR3 DNA sequence: TGCGCCAGCAGCCACGACATTTTTGCAACTAATGAAAAACTGTTTTTT. It codes for CASSHDIFATNEKLFF.

The V gene is TRBV7-2, the J gene TRBJ1-6; possibly TRBD1 for D (5 bases). The CDR3 has 16 residues. Trimming took 4 bases from V and 6 from J, leaving 16 bases between them. Germline CDR1 is SGHTA and CDR2 is FQGNSA. The CDR3 spells CASSSEATESNSPLHF. The CDR3 bases are TGTGCCAGCAGCTCCGAGGCGACAGAGTCTAATTCACCCCTCCACTTT.

This clone came up once. The chain has TRBV5-5 and TRBJ2-6; no definite D call. From germline, CDR1 is SGHKS and CDR2 YYEKEE (reference sequence). This CDR3 spans 13 amino acids. Deletions cut 1 base from V and 1 base from J, with 0 bases between. Here the CDR3 DNA reads TGTGCCAGCAGCTTGTCTGGGGCCAACGTCCTGACTTTC. Translation: CASSLSGANVLTF.

The chain carries TRBV5-1 and TRBJ2-1; 13 nucleotides align to TRBD2. J gave up 9 bases and V 4 bases, and 7 bases lay outside the gene matches. Germline-derived CDR1 and CDR2 are SGHRS and YFSETQ. The CDR3 is made up of 15 amino acids. The CDR3 protein is CASSPRLAGGGEQFF. The CDR3, as DNA: TGCGCCAGCAGCCCCAGACTAGCGGGAGGTGGTGAGCAGTTCTTC. The complete variable domain, with remaining parts taken from reference TRBV5-1 and TRBJ2-1, reads KAGVTQTPRYLIKTRGQQVTLSCSPISGHRSVSWYQQTPGQGLQFLFEYFSETQRNKGNFPGRFSGRQFSNSRSEMNVSTLELGDSALYLCASSPRLAGGGEQFFGPGTRLTVL.

The J gene is TRBJ1-2, the V gene TRBV30; 8 bases are shared with TRBD1. CDR1 is GTSNPN and CDR2 is SVGIG in the germline V gene (reference sequence). This CDR3 is built from 14 residues. Trimming at V came to 2 bases and at J to 8 bases, leaving 10 bases not matched to a gene. The DNA of the CDR3 is TGTGCCTGGAGTATAAACACAGGGGGTCGAGGCTACACCTTC. This encodes CAWSINTGGRGYTF.

Relative to its sample, this clone is medium-sized. Other DNA sequences within the sample encode an identical CDR3. V is TRBV30 and J is TRBJ1-1, with no clear D. Germline V gives CDR1 GTSNPN, CDR2 SVGIG (reference sequence). Trimming removed 2 bases from V and 0 bases from J, with 4 bases in between. The CDR3 covers 12 residues. CDR3 amino acids: CAWSKLNTEAFF. The DNA of the CDR3 is TGTGCCTGGAGTAAGCTGAACACTGAAGCTTTCTTT.

Only one count was recorded for this clone. This chain connects TRBV6-5 to TRBJ2-1; 7 nucleotides line up with TRBD1. Trimming cost V 4 bases and J 5 bases; bases outside gene matches: 5. Germline-derived CDR1 and CDR2 are MNHEY and SVGAGI. This CDR3 comprises 14 residues. This CDR3 is CASSSGTANNEQFF. The CDR3 nucleotides read TGTGCCAGCAGTTCCGGGACAGCCAACAATGAGCAGTTCTTC.